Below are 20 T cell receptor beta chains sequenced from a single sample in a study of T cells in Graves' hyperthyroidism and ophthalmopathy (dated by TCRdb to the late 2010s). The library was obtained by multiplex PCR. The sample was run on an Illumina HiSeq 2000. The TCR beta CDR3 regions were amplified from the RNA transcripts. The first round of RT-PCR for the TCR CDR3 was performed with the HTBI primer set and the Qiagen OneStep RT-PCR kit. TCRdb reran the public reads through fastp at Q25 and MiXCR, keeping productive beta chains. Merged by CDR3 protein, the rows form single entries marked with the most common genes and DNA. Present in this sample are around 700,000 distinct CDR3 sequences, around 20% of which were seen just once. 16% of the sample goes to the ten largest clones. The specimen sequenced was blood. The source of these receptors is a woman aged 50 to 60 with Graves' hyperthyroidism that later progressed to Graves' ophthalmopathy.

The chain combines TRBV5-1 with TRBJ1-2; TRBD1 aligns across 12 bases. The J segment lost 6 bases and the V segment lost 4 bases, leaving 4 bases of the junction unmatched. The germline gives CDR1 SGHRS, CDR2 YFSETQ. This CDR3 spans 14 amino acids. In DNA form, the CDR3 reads TGCGCCAGCAGCGAGGGACAGGGGGCGGATGGCTACACCTTC. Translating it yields CASSEGQGADGYTF. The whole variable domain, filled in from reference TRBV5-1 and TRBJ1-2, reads KAGVTQTPRYLIKTRGQQVTLSCSPISGHRSVSWYQQTPGQGLQFLFEYFSETQRNKGNFPGRFSGRQFSNSRSEMNVSTLELGDSALYLCASSEGQGADGYTFGSGTRLTVV.

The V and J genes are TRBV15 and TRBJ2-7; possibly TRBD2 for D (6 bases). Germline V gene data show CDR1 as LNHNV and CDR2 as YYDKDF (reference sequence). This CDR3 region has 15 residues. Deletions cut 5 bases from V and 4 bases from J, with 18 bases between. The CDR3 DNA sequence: TGTGCCACCAGCCCTCGCATCGCGGGGAGTTACGAGCAGTACTTC. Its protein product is CATSPRIAGSYEQYF.

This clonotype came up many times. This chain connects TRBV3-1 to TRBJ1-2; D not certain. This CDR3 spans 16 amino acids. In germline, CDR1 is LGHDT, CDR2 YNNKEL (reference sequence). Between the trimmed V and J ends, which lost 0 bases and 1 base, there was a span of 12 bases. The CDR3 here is CASSQEEGSNNYGYTF. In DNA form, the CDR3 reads TGTGCCAGCAGCCAAGAGGAGGGCAGTAATAACTATGGCTACACCTTC.

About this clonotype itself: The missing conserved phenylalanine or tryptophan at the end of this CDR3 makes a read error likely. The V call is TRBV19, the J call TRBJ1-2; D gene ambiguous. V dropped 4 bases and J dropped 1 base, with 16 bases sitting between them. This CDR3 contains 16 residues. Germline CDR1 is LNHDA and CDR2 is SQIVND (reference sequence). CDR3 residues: CASSNEGSSINYGYTL. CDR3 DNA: TGTGCCAGTAGTAATGAAGGATCCTCAATTAACTATGGCTACACCCTC.

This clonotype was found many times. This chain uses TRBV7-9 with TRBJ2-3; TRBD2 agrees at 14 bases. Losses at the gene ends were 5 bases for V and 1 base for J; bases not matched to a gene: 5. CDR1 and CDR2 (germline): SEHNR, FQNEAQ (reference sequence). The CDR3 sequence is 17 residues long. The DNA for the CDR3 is TGTGCCAGCAGCCCGAGACTAGCGGGGGGGCGCACAGATACGCAGTATTTT. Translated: CASSPRLAGGRTDTQYF.

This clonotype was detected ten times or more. The DNA of the CDR3 is TGCGCCAGCAGCTTGCGGGACGGGAACACTGAAGCTTTCTTT. Translating it yields CASSLRDGNTEAFF. V is TRBV5-1 and J is TRBJ1-1, with a possible D match to TRBD1 (5 bases). Germline CDR1 SGHRS, CDR2 YFSETQ. V was trimmed by 1 base and J by 1 base, leaving 8 bases between them. The CDR3 is 14 residues long. The entire variable domain, with the rest obtained from reference TRBV5-1 and TRBJ1-1, is as follows: KAGVTQTPRYLIKTRGQQVTLSCSPISGHRSVSWYQQTPGQGLQFLFEYFSETQRNKGNFPGRFSGRQFSNSRSEMNVSTLELGDSALYLCASSLRDGNTEAFFGQGTRLTVV.

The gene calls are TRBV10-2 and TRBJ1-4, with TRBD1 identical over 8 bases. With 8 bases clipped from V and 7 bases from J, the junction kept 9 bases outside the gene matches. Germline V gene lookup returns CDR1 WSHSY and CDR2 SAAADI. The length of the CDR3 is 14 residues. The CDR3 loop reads CASRTTGDSEKLFF. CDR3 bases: TGCGCCAGCCGTACGACAGGGGACAGTGAAAAACTGTTTTTT.

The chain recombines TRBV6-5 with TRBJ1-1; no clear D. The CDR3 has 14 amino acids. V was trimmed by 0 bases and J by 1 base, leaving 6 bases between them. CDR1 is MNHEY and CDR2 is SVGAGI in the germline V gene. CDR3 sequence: CASSYSEENTEAFF. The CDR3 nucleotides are TGTGCCAGCAGTTACTCGGAGGAGAACACTGAAGCTTTCTTT.

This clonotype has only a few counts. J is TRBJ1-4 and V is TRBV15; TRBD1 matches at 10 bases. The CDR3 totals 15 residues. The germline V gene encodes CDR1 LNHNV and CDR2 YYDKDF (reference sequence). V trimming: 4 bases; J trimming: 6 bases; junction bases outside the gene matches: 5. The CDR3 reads CATSTYDRGHEKLFF. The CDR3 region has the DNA TGTGCCACCAGCACCTACGACAGGGGGCATGAAAAACTGTTTTTT.

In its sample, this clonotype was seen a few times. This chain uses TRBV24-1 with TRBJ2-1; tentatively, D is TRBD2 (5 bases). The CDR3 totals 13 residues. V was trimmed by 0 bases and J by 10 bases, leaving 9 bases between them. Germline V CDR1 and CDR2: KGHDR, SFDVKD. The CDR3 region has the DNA TGTGCCACCAGTGATTTGCAAAGGAGGGAGCAGTTCTTC. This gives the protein CATSDLQRREQFF.

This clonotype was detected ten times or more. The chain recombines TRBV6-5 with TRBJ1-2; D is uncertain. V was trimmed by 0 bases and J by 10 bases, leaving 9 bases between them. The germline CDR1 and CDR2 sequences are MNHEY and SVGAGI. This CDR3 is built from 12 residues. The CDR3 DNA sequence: TGTGCCAGCAGTTACTCGAGCAGATACTACACCTTC. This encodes CASSYSSRYYTF.

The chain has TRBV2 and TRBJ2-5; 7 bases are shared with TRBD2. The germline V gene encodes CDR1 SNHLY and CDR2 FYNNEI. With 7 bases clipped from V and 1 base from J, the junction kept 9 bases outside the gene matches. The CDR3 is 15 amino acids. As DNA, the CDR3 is TGTGCCAGCATTTTCCTAGCGGTTATCCAAGAGACCCAGTACTTC. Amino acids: CASIFLAVIQETQYF.

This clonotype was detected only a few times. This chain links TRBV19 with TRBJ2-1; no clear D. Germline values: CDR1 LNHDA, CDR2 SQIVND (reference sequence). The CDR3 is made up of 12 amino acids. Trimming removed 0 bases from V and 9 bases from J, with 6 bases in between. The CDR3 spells CASSIDRSEQFF. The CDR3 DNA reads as TGTGCCAGTAGTATAGATAGGTCTGAGCAGTTCTTC.

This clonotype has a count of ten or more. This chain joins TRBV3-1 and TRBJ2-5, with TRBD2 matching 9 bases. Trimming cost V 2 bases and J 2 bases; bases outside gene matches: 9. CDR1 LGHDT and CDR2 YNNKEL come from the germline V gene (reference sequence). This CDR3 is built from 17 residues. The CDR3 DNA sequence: TGTGCCAGCAGCCAAACTAGCGGGCGACCCCCGCAAGAGACCCAGTACTTC. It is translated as CASSQTSGRPPQETQYF.

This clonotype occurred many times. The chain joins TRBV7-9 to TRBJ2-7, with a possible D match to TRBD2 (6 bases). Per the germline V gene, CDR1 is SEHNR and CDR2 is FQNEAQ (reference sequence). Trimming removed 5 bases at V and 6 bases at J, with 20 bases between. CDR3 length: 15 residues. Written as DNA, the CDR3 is TGTGCCAGCAGCCCAACCCGTGGAGGGCAGGGCGAGCAGTACTTC. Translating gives CASSPTRGGQGEQYF.

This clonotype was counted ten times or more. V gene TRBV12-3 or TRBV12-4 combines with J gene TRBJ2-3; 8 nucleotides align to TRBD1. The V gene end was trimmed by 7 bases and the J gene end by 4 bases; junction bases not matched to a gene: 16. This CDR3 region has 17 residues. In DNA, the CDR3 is TGTGCCAGCAATTGGGCTGGCCAGGACAGGGTGTCAGATACGCAGTATTTT. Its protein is CASNWAGQDRVSDTQYF.

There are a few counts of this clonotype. The CDR3 region has the DNA TGTGCCAGCAGCTTACCGACGGAAGGGTCTAGCACAGATACGCAGTATTTT. Translated, it gives CASSLPTEGSSTDTQYF. The V and J genes are TRBV7-6 and TRBJ2-3; D uncertain. V lost 2 bases, J lost 0 bases, and 15 bases lay in between. In germline, CDR1 is SGHVS, CDR2 FNYEAQ. The CDR3 length is 17 residues.

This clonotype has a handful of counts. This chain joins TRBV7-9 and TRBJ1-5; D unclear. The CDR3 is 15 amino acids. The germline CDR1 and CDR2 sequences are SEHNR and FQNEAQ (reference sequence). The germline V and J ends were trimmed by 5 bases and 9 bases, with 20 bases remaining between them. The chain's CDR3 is CASSLGEVPRGPQHF. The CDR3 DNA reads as TGTGCCAGCAGCCTCGGGGAGGTGCCTAGAGGGCCCCAGCATTTT.

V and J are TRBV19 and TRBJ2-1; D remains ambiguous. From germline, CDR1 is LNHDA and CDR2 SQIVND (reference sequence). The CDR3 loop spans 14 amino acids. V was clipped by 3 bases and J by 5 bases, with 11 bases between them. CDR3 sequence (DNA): TGTGCCAGTAGTATGTCGCGAGGAAACAATGAGCAGTTCTTC. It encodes CASSMSRGNNEQFF.

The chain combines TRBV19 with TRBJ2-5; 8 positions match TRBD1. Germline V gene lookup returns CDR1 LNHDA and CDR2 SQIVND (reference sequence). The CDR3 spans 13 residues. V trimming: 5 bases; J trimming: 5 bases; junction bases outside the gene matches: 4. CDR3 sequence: CASSGRTGETQYF. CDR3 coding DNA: TGTGCCAGTAGTGGCAGGACAGGGGAGACCCAGTACTTC. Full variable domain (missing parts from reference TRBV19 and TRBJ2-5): DGGITQSPKYLFRKEGQNVTLSCEQNLNHDAMYWYRQDPGQGLRLIYYSQIVNDFQKGDIAEGYSVSREKKESFPLTVTSAQKNPTAFYLCASSGRTGETQYFGPGTRLLVL.